This T cell receptor beta chain was documented in a study of CD8+ T cells in alopecia areata. Study summary: Tofacitinib ran for 6 to 18 months before 6 months off drug.

Comments on this clone: Its antigen is still unknown. Other DNA sequences within the sample encode an identical CDR3.

This CDR3 comprises 12 residues. The germline V gene encodes CDR1 MGHDK and CDR2 SYGVNS. The ends were cut back, 4 bases at V and 7 bases at J, with 8 bases in the middle. Study-level points and caveats: In patients, TCRs were shared less clearly than in mice, and HLA may possibly be involved. Alopecia totalis/universalis scalp especially showed more expanded CD8+ clones than normal scalp. Sequencing of scalp samples also captures resident alphabeta T cells of normal skin.

Extracted RNA was reverse transcribed, and the resulting cDNA served as sequencing template. The method was immunoSEQ multiplex PCR; TCRdb's version includes in-frame clones alone and lacks a portion of them. This table has hundreds of thousands of clones, roughly two thirds appearing once. The genes are TRBV25-1 and TRBJ1-5; no definite D call. Sequencing was performed on CD4+ T cells sorted from blood, taken at week 0. The TCR was taken from a human donor with alopecia areata. The CDR3 here is CASSVGGQPQHF. In DNA, the CDR3 is TGTGCCAGCAGTGTTGGTGGGCAGCCCCAGCATTTT.